These 28 T cell receptor beta chains originate from one sample sequenced in a study of T-cell reconstitution after alpha-beta-depleted transplantation in children. Researchers prepared the TCRbeta library using unique molecular identifiers, the study reports. TCRdb itself ran the PCR reads through MiXCR, one entry per CDR3 protein. The repertoire consists of around 500,000 distinct CDR3 sequences, with approximately 12% occurring once and the leading ten covering about 5.4%. The input for sequencing was PBMCs from the stem cell graft donor, taken from the stem cell graft. These receptors were obtained from a human donor who donated a stem cell graft to a child with combined immunodeficiency.

The V gene is TRBV2, the J gene TRBJ2-3, with 9 bases fitting TRBD2. Per the germline V gene, CDR1 is SNHLY and CDR2 is FYNNEI. V dropped 3 bases and J dropped 3; count of bases not matched to a gene: 13. CDR3 length: 18 amino acids. The CDR3, as DNA: TGTGCCAGCAGTGATCCCCACCTTCCTAGCGGGGTTACAGATACGCAGTATTTT. Amino acid sequence: CASSDPHLPSGVTDTQYF.

The V call is TRBV30, the J call TRBJ2-1; 10 bases map to TRBD2. The CDR3 loop spans 15 amino acids. The V segment lost 4 bases and the J segment 6 bases; nucleotides outside the gene matches: 9. Germline V gene lookup returns CDR1 GTSNPN and CDR2 SVGIG (reference sequence). Here the CDR3 reads CAWTSKLAGFNEQFF. DNA of the CDR3: TGTGCCTGGACCTCTAAACTAGCGGGGTTCAATGAGCAGTTCTTC.

This clonotype has just a few counts. J is TRBJ1-4 and V is TRBV12-3 or TRBV12-4; 7 bases fit TRBD1. This CDR3 has 16 residues. With 0 bases clipped from V and 7 bases from J, the junction kept 8 bases outside the gene matches. CDR3 DNA: TGTGCCAGCAGTTTAGCCCTGGACAGGAAGCTTGAAAAACTGTTTTTT. Translated, it gives CASSLALDRKLEKLFF.

CDR3 in DNA: TGCAGCGTGAACCACTATGGGGCAGGGGACGAGCAGTACTTC. This gives the protein CSVNHYGAGDEQYF. V and J are TRBV29-1 and TRBJ2-7; D is perhaps TRBD1 (6 bases). Germline V gives CDR1 SQVTM, CDR2 ANQGSEA. V lost 6 bases and J 5 bases, leaving 20 bases between the germline ends. This CDR3 is built from 14 residues.

The rearrangement uses TRBV19 and TRBJ1-1; TRBD1 matches at 8 bases. The CDR3 covers 15 residues. Germline CDR1 LNHDA, CDR2 SQIVND (reference sequence). V trimming: 1 base; J trimming: 3 bases; junction bases outside the gene matches: 4. This CDR3 is CASSIADREYTEAFF. CDR3 in DNA: TGTGCCAGTAGTATAGCGGACAGGGAATACACTGAAGCTTTCTTT.

This clonotype was detected many times. The chain employs TRBV20-1 and TRBJ2-1; 10 nucleotides align to TRBD2. Germline V gene data show CDR1 as DFQATT and CDR2 as SNEGSKA (reference sequence). J gave up 3 bases and V 1 base, and 6 bases lay outside the gene matches. This CDR3 has 16 amino acids. CDR3 DNA: TGCAGTGCTAGAGGAGCTAGCGGGGGACACTACAATGAGCAGTTCTTC. This encodes CSARGASGGHYNEQFF.

This clonotype turned up a few times. The chain couples TRBV12-3 or TRBV12-4 to TRBJ2-7; 14 bases agree with TRBD2. J was trimmed by 5 bases and V by 4 bases; bases with no gene match: 4. The CDR3 has 15 residues. The CDR3 DNA is TGTGCCAGCAGTTCCCGACTAGCGGGGGGGCACGAGCAGTACTTC. Translating it yields CASSSRLAGGHEQYF.

The gene calls are TRBV10-3 and TRBJ1-1; D perhaps matches TRBD1 (5 bases). This CDR3 spans 16 amino acids. V was cut by 2 bases and J by 1 base, with 14 bases left in between. Per germline, CDR1 ENHRY and CDR2 SYGVKD. The CDR3 nucleotides are TGTGCCATCAGTGAGCCCCAACTCGACAGGAACACTGAAGCTTTCTTT. This encodes CAISEPQLDRNTEAFF.

This clonotype was detected a few times. The rearrangement uses TRBV7-9 and TRBJ1-1, with D possibly being TRBD1 (6 bases). The V end lost 7 bases, the J end lost 3 bases, and 18 bases lay between the germline ends. Germline-derived CDR1 and CDR2 are SEHNR and FQNEAQ (reference sequence). The CDR3 consists of 15 residues. This CDR3 reads CASTPFLGADTEAFF. CDR3 in DNA: TGTGCCAGCACTCCCTTTCTGGGGGCGGACACTGAAGCTTTCTTT.

Only a few counts were recorded for this clonotype. The rearrangement joins TRBV6-1 to TRBJ1-1; no firm D call. CDR1 is MNHNS, CDR2 SASEGT, per germline. V was clipped by 3 bases and J by 8 bases, with 16 bases between them. CDR3 size: 14 residues. The CDR3 coding sequence is TGTGCCAGCAGTGATCCGGGAGGGATCGACGAAGCTTTCTTT. Amino acid sequence: CASSDPGGIDEAFF.

This clonotype was recorded at least ten times. The chain has TRBV7-9 and TRBJ1-1; D not resolved. The germline gives CDR1 SEHNR, CDR2 FQNEAQ (reference sequence). The length of the CDR3 is 13 residues. V was pared by 2 bases and J by 3 bases, with 7 bases between. The DNA of the CDR3 is TGTGCCAGCAGCTTATCGCGGGACACTGAAGCTTTCTTT. The encoded protein is CASSLSRDTEAFF.

In its sample, this clonotype was seen a few times. The gene calls are TRBV20-1 and TRBJ2-5, with TRBD1 as a possible D gene (6 bases). Per germline, CDR1 DFQATT and CDR2 SNEGSKA (reference sequence). The V end was cut by 6 bases, the J end by 0 bases, with 17 bases between. The CDR3 extends over 15 amino acids. CDR3: CSAPLRQGYQETQYF. The CDR3 DNA is TGCAGTGCCCCCCTCCGCCAGGGGTACCAAGAGACCCAGTACTTC.

This chain connects TRBV27 to TRBJ2-7; 11 nucleotides match TRBD2. The CDR3 is 15 amino acids. From germline, CDR1 is MNHEY and CDR2 SMNVEV (reference sequence). The V gene end was trimmed by 5 bases and the J gene end by 2 bases; junction bases not matched to a gene: 5. This CDR3 reads CASSPGLAATYEQYF. As DNA, the CDR3 is TGTGCCAGCAGTCCGGGACTAGCGGCGACCTACGAGCAGTACTTC.

This clonotype appeared many times. This sequence joins TRBV10-3 and TRBJ2-3, with a possible D match to TRBD1 (6 bases). Germline CDR1 and CDR2: ENHRY and SYGVKD. The CDR3 sequence is 12 residues long. V lost 8 bases and J 4 bases, leaving 10 bases between the germline ends. The CDR3 sequence is CAIQGKADTQYF. DNA for the CDR3: TGTGCCATCCAGGGGAAGGCAGATACGCAGTATTTT.

The chain joins TRBV7-2 to TRBJ1-5; the D is unclear. The CDR3 has 15 amino acids. The germline CDR1 and CDR2 sequences are SGHTA and FQGNSA. The V end was cut by 3 bases, the J end by 2 bases, with 11 bases between. CDR3 sequence: CASSFEAWGNQPQHF. The DNA of the CDR3 is TGTGCCAGCAGCTTCGAGGCTTGGGGCAATCAGCCCCAGCATTTT.

In this sample, this clonotype turned up a few times. The rearrangement links TRBV7-6 to TRBJ2-7, with 10 bases identical to TRBD2. The CDR3 runs to 16 residues. J lost 3 bases, V lost 2 bases, and 7 bases had no gene match. From germline, CDR1 is SGHVS and CDR2 FNYEAQ. The CDR3 loop is CASSLLAGGGGYEQYF. The DNA of the CDR3 is TGTGCCAGCAGCTTATTAGCGGGAGGAGGTGGCTACGAGCAGTACTTC.

This clonotype was seen at least ten times. This chain joins TRBV6-6 and TRBJ2-5; tentative D call: TRBD2 (5 bases). The CDR3 has 12 residues. The V end was cut by 6 bases, the J end by 2 bases, with 7 bases between. From germline, CDR1 is MNHNY and CDR2 SVGAGI (reference sequence). CDR3: CASRDLQETQYF. CDR3 nucleotides: TGTGCCAGCAGGGACTTGCAAGAGACCCAGTACTTC.

This clonotype was counted at least ten times. This chain links TRBV7-9 with TRBJ2-5; TRBD1 agrees at 8 bases. Germline V gives CDR1 SEHNR, CDR2 FQNEAQ (reference sequence). This CDR3 spans 13 amino acids. V was pared by 3 bases and J by 3 bases, with 0 bases of the junction left unmatched. The CDR3 nucleotides read TGTGCCAGCAGCTTGACAGGGGAAGAGACCCAGTACTTC. Residues: CASSLTGEETQYF.

This clonotype was detected only a few times. This CDR3 reads CASSLVRGGDTQYF. DNA of the CDR3: TGTGCCAGCAGCTTAGTCCGGGGGGGAGATACGCAGTATTTT. The rearrangement uses TRBV7-2 and TRBJ2-3; the match to TRBD2 covers 8 bases. Germline CDR1 and CDR2: SGHTA and FQGNSA. V was clipped by 1 base and J by 5 bases; unmatched bases: 2. There are 14 residues in the CDR3.

The rearrangement links TRBV12-3 or TRBV12-4 to TRBJ2-1; TRBD2 matches 12 bases. This CDR3 has 16 amino acids. V dropped 5 bases and J dropped 5; count of bases not matched to a gene: 7. CDR3 DNA: TGTGCCAGCAGTGTTCCGGGACTAGCGGGCCACAATGAGCAGTTCTTC. It yields the protein CASSVPGLAGHNEQFF.

The chain uses TRBV5-1 and TRBJ2-2; 9 nucleotides agree with TRBD2. J was trimmed by 0 bases and V by 4 bases; bases with no gene match: 19. Germline CDR1 reads SGHRS; CDR2 reads YFSETQ. This CDR3 comprises 21 residues. This CDR3 reads CASSPLPTGTSRFSNTGELFF. CDR3 sequence (DNA): TGCGCCAGCAGCCCTCTCCCTACCGGGACTAGCCGGTTCTCGAACACCGGGGAGCTGTTTTTT.

This clonotype was counted at least ten times. V gene TRBV6-5 combines with J gene TRBJ2-4; a possible D gene is TRBD2 (5 bases). V lost 4 bases to trimming and J lost 3 bases, with 13 bases between them. The CDR3 covers 15 residues. Germline lookup yields CDR1 MNHEY and CDR2 SVGAGI. As DNA, the CDR3 is TGTGCCAGCAGTTCCGGGGATTTAAACAAAAACATTCAGTACTTC. It is translated as CASSSGDLNKNIQYF.

This clonotype has a handful of counts. V usage is TRBV5-1 and J usage is TRBJ2-2; D remains unclear. The V and J ends lost 2 bases and 3 bases respectively, with 14 bases between them. The CDR3 totals 16 residues. Per the germline V gene, CDR1 is SGHRS and CDR2 is YFSETQ. CDR3 in DNA: TGCGCCAGCAGCTTTAACCCAGCCGTGGACACCGGGGAGCTGTTTTTT. Translated, it gives CASSFNPAVDTGELFF. Full variable domain (remainder filled in from reference TRBV5-1 and TRBJ2-2): KAGVTQTPRYLIKTRGQQVTLSCSPISGHRSVSWYQQTPGQGLQFLFEYFSETQRNKGNFPGRFSGRQFSNSRSEMNVSTLELGDSALYLCASSFNPAVDTGELFFGEGSRLTVL.

V is TRBV20-1 and J is TRBJ2-5; D is undetermined. This CDR3 has 10 residues. The V gene's germline CDR1 is DFQATT and CDR2 SNEGSKA (reference sequence). V was pared by 6 bases and J by 2 bases, with 4 bases between. DNA of the CDR3: TGCAGTGCCTATCAAGAGACCCAGTACTTC. Translated: CSAYQETQYF.

The chain joins TRBV27 to TRBJ1-5; D ambiguous. The ends were cut back, 0 bases at V and 4 bases at J, with 7 bases in the middle. In germline, CDR1 is MNHEY, CDR2 SMNVEV (reference sequence). The CDR3 contains 14 residues. The CDR3 loop is CASSLSWGNQPQHF. Written as DNA, the CDR3 is TGTGCCAGCAGTTTATCGTGGGGTAATCAGCCCCAGCATTTT.

This clonotype was seen at least ten times. The J gene is TRBJ1-2, the V gene TRBV2, with 7 bases aligning to TRBD1. V lost 6 bases and J lost 0; bases outside the gene matches: 1. The germline CDR1 and CDR2 sequences are SNHLY and FYNNEI. The CDR3 covers 13 residues. CDR3 sequence: CASSGTANYGYTF. CDR3 coding DNA: TGTGCCAGCAGCGGGACAGCTAACTATGGCTACACCTTC.

In DNA form, the CDR3 reads TGTGCCAGCAGTGAAGGCAGCAACTACGAGCAGTACTTC. Its translation: CASSEGSNYEQYF. This rearrangement joins TRBV6-1 to TRBJ2-7; D remains unclear. This CDR3 region has 13 residues. Germline values: CDR1 MNHNS, CDR2 SASEGT. Trimming removed 1 base at V and 3 bases at J, with 7 bases between.

Only a few counts were recorded for this clonotype. The CDR3 is CASSSQGADPRAYNEQFF. As DNA, the CDR3 is TGTGCCAGCAGCTCCCAAGGGGCGGATCCCAGAGCCTACAATGAGCAGTTCTTC. The chain couples TRBV5-5 to TRBJ2-1, with D possibly matching TRBD1 (5 bases). Germline CDR1 is SGHKS and CDR2 is YYEKEE (reference sequence). Trimming pared 3 bases from V and 2 bases from J, leaving 21 bases between. The CDR3 contains 18 residues.